The rows below give T cell receptor beta chains drawn from one sample of a study of T-cell reconstitution after alpha-beta-depleted transplantation in children. TCRdb recomputed calls from the PCR reads with MiXCR, one row per CDR3 protein. The sample holds around 140,000 distinct CDR3 sequences, about 9% seen once. The sequencing used PBMCs, mostly from graft donor cells, collected 180 days after TCRalphabeta/CD19-depleted stem cell transplant. The receptors come from a female patient aged 2-9 years who had a stem cell transplant for congenital amegakaryocytic thrombocytopenia, so the T cells may come from the graft donor. The CDR3 runs from the conserved cysteine through the conserved F or W. A D gene is named only where the DNA matches it firmly. Some rows have no size entry. The others give once, few or many, or a class for an expanded clone.

TRBJ2-5	many	NA	TRBV20-1	TGCAGTGCTACGACAGGCGAGACCCAGTACTTC	CSATTGETQYF
TRBJ2-1	few	NA	TRBV6-1	TGTGCCAGCAAGAGGGGCGCTTACAATGAGCAGTTCTTC	CASKRGAYNEQFF
TRBJ2-7	NA	NA	TRBV3-1	TGTGCCAGCAGCCAAGCTCACGAGCAGTACTTC	CASSQAHEQYF
TRBJ2-7	few	TRBD1	TRBV4-3	TGCGCCAGCAGCCACGACAGGGGGCCCTACGAGCAGTACTTC	CASSHDRGPYEQYF
TRBJ1-2	many	NA	TRBV10-3	TGTGCCATCAGTGCGGTTGCTAACTATGGCTACACCTTC	CAISAVANYGYTF
TRBJ2-7	many	NA	TRBV21-1	TGTGCCAGCAGCAACCGGGACACCGAGGAGCAGTACTTC	CASSNRDTEEQYF
TRBJ1-5	NA	NA	TRBV5-5	TGTGCCAGCAGCCCACAGGGTAATCAGCCCCAGCATTTT	CASSPQGNQPQHF
TRBJ2-1	many	NA	TRBV6-1	TGTGCCAGCAGAGTTACAGGGAGGGTCTACAATGAGCAGTTCTTC	CASRVTGRVYNEQFF
TRBJ2-2	medium-sized	NA	TRBV12-3/TRBV12-4	TGTGCCAGCAGCCCGGATCGGTGGGCCGGGGAGCTGTTTTTT	CASSPDRWAGELFF
TRBJ1-1	many	NA	TRBV18	TGTGCCAGCTCACCTACATCGGACAGAAACACTGAAGCTTTCTTT	CASSPTSDRNTEAFF
TRBJ1-5	few	NA	TRBV18	TGTGCCAGCTCACCACCGGGGGGATTCGGCAATCAGCCCCAGCATTTT	CASSPPGGFGNQPQHF
TRBJ2-7	many	NA	TRBV5-1	TGCGCCAGCAGCTTGGATGGCTACGAGCAGTACTTC	CASSLDGYEQYF
TRBJ2-1	few	TRBD2	TRBV28	TGTGCCAGCAGTTCGGGACTAGCGGGAGTCTCCTACAATGAGCAGTTCTTC	CASSSGLAGVSYNEQFF
TRBJ2-1	NA	TRBD2	TRBV30	TGTGCCTCGACCGGACTAGCCAGCTCCTACAATGAGCAGTTCTTC	CASTGLASSYNEQFF
TRBJ1-5	many	TRBD1	TRBV24-1	TGTGCCACCAGTGACCCGACAGGGGGCAATCAGCCCCAGCATTTT	CATSDPTGGNQPQHF